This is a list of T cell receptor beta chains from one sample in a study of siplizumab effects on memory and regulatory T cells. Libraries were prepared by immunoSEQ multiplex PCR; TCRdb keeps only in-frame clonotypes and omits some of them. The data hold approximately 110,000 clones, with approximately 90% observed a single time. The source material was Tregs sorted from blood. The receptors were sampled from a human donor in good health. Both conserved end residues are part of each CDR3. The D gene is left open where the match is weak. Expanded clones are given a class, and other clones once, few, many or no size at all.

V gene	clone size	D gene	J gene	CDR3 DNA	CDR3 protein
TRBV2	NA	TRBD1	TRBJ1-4	TGTGCCAGCAGTGTTGACAGGGCGCGTGAAAAACTGTTTTTT	CASSVDRAREKLFF
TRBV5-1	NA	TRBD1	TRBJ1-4	TGCGCCAGCAGCCCGTGGACAGGGAGTAATGAAAAACTGTTTTTT	CASSPWTGSNEKLFF
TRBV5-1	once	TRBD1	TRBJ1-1	TGCGCCAGCAGCCCTTTGGGACAGAGGGATGCTTTCTTT	CASSPLGQRDAFF
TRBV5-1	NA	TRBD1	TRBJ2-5	TGCGCCAGCAGCTTGGAGGTTACGGCAGGGGGAGAGACCCAGTACTTC	CASSLEVTAGGETQYF
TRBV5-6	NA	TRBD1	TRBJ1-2	TGTGCCAGCAGCTTGGTCCCAGGACAGGGGAGGCATGGCTACACCTTC	CASSLVPGQGRHGYTF
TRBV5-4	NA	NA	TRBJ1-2	TGTGCCAGCAGCCCTGGTGGACAGACAAACTATGGCTACACCTTC	CASSPGGQTNYGYTF
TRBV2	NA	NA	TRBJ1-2	TGTGCCAGCTACCCTACAGGGTTGAGGAACTATGGCTACACCTTC	CASYPTGLRNYGYTF
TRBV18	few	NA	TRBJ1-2	TGTGCCAGCTCAGTACAACGGGACACTCCTCATGGCTACACCTTC	CASSVQRDTPHGYTF
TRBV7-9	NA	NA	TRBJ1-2	TGTGCCAGCAGCTTAGGGGGGGTCACGGCGGCACGCGGCTACACCTTC	CASSLGGVTAARGYTF
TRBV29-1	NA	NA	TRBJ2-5	TGCAGCGTCAGTCCAGCCGGAGAGACCCAGTACTTC	CSVSPAGETQYF
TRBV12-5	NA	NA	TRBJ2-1	TGTGCTAGTGGGGGATCATACAATGAGCAGTTCTTC	CASGGSYNEQFF
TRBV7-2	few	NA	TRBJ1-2	TGTGCCAGCAGCCCCCTGGGGCCAGGGCACGGCTATGGCTACACCTTC	CASSPLGPGHGYGYTF
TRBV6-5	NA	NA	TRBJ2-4	TGTGCCAGCAGTTTCCAGGGGACACCAGCCAAAAACATTCAGTACTTC	CASSFQGTPAKNIQYF
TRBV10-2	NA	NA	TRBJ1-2	TGCGCCAGCAGTGCCTCAGGGAGCACTAATGGCTACACCTTC	CASSASGSTNGYTF
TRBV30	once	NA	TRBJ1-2	TGTGCCTGGGTGCTCGGGGGTCTGGCAGGGAACTATGGCTACACCTTC	CAWVLGGLAGNYGYTF
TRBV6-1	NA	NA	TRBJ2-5	TGTGCCAGCAGTGGATCCGGGACATTGGGTGGTCGGGAGACCCAGTACTTC	CASSGSGTLGGRETQYF
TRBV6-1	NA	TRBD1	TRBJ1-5	TGTGCCAGCGAAACAGGGGGCGAATATCAGCCCCAGCATTTT	CASETGGEYQPQHF
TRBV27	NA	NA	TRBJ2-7	TGTGCCAGCAGTTTACTTCAGAGCTCCTACGAGCAGTACTTC	CASSLLQSSYEQYF
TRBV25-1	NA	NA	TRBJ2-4	TGTGCCAGCAGTGGGTTAAACATTCAGTACTTC	CASSGLNIQYF
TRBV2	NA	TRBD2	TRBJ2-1	TGTGCCAGTCGGACTAGCGGGTACAATGAGCAGTTCTTC	CASRTSGYNEQFF
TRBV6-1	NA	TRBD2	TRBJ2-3	TGTGCCAGCAGTGAGTTAGCGGGAGGGGTTAGCACAGATACGCAGTATTTT	CASSELAGGVSTDTQYF
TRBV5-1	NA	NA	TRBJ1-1	TGCGCCAGCAGCTTGGTCGCGAACACTGAAGCTTTCTTT	CASSLVANTEAFF
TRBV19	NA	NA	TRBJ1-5	TGTGCCAGTAGTCCGGGTGGTAATCAGCCCCAGCATTTT	CASSPGGNQPQHF
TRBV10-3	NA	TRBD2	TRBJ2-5	TGTGCCACCGCACCGGGGGGGGAGACCCAGTACTTC	CATAPGGETQYF
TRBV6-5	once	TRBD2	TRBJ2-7	TGTGCCAGCAGTCATCCTAGCGGGAATTCCTACGAGCAGTACTTC	CASSHPSGNSYEQYF
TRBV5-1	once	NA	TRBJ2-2	TGCGCCAGCAGCTTGGAGACAATGGTGCCCACCGGGGAGCTGTTTTTT	CASSLETMVPTGELFF
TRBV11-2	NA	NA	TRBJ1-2	TGTGCCAGCAGCCCCCGAAGGGCCCCCTATGGCTACACCTTC	CASSPRRAPYGYTF
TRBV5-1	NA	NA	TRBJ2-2	TGCGCCAGCAGCTTGGGACAGACAAGGACCGGGGAGCTGTTTTTT	CASSLGQTRTGELFF
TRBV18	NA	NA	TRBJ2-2	TGTGCCAGCTCACCCCCCTCAAACACCGGGGAGCTGTTTTTT	CASSPPSNTGELFF
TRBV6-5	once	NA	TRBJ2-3	TGTGCCAGCAGTTACTACGTGCAGTATTTT	CASSYYVQYF
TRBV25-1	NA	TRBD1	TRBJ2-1	TGTGCCAGCAGTGAGCCAGGGGGCTCCTACAATGAGCAGTTCTTC	CASSEPGGSYNEQFF
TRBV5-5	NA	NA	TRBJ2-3	TGTGCCAGCAGCCCCAGCACAGATACGCAGTATTTT	CASSPSTDTQYF
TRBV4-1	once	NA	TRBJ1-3	TGCGCCAGCAGCCTTGAAGGCCCTGCAACTTCCTCTGGAAACACCATATATTTT	CASSLEGPATSSGNTIYF
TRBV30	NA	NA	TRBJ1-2	TGTGCCTGGAGTGTAGGCAGGGGATTTAACTATGGCTACACCTTC	CAWSVGRGFNYGYTF
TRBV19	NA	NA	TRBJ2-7	TGTGCCAGTAGTACGGACCCGAGCTCCTACGAGCAGTACTTC	CASSTDPSSYEQYF
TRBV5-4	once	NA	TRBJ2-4	TGTGCCAGCAGCTTGACCGGGACAAGGGCTAACATTCAGTACTTC	CASSLTGTRANIQYF
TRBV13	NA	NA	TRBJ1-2	TGTGCCAGCAGCTCACGAGACAGGAGGTATGGCTACACCTTC	CASSSRDRRYGYTF
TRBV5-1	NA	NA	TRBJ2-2	TGCGCCAGCAGCTTGGCGGCAGCGGAGACCGGGGAGCTGTTTTTT	CASSLAAAETGELFF
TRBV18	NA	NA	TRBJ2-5	TGTGCCAGCTCACCAAGTCACCAAGAGACCCAGTACTTC	CASSPSHQETQYF
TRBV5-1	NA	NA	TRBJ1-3	TGCGCCAGCCCCCGGGGAGGGAAGTCTGGAAACACCATATATTTT	CASPRGGKSGNTIYF
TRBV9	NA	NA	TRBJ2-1	TGTGCCAGCAGCCCCCGACTAGGTCCTCAGTTCTTC	CASSPRLGPQFF
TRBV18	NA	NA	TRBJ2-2	TGTGCCAGCTCACCGGTTGGTCGCACCGGGGAGCTGTTTTTT	CASSPVGRTGELFF